The next 28 T cell receptor beta chains were all read from a single sample in a study of cytomegalovirus exposure and HLA in healthy donors. PCR primers comprised 60 Vbeta and 13 Jbeta primers. Here immunoSEQ multiplex PCR was the method, and the copy in TCRdb shows in-frame clones only, minus some. Of roughly 89,000 clones listed, roughly 67% are singletons. The specimen was PBMCs. These TCRs come from a woman between 50 and 59 years old in good health and CMV-seropositive.

In its sample, this clone was seen once. The CDR3 DNA is TGTGCCTGGAGTGCGGACGGACTTGGAACACCCCTCCACTTT. This gives the protein CAWSADGLGTPLHF. The chain combines TRBV30 with TRBJ1-6; D unclear. Germline V gene data show CDR1 as GTSNPN and CDR2 as SVGIG (reference sequence). V was shortened by 1 base and J by 11 bases, with 15 bases between the two germline ends. The CDR3 covers 14 residues.

This chain connects TRBV6-4 to TRBJ2-3; D remains ambiguous. The V and J ends lost 6 bases and 2 bases respectively, with 12 bases between them. Germline CDR1 reads MRHNA; CDR2 reads SNTAGT. The CDR3 covers 14 residues. CDR3 amino acids: CASSLAHPTDTQYF. DNA of the CDR3: TGTGCCAGCAGCTTGGCCCACCCCACAGATACGCAGTATTTT.

This clone occurred a few times. The rearrangement links TRBV27 to TRBJ1-6; 8 bases match TRBD1. The CDR3 has 15 residues. Germline lookup yields CDR1 MNHEY and CDR2 SMNVEV (reference sequence). The V and J ends lost 7 bases and 7 bases, in that order; junction bases with no gene match: 9. This CDR3 reads CASNFQGAWNSPLHF. The DNA for the CDR3 is TGTGCCAGCAATTTTCAGGGGGCTTGGAATTCACCCCTCCACTTT.

The chain recombines TRBV13 with TRBJ2-3; D gene ambiguous. CDR1 and CDR2 (germline): PRHDT, FYEKMQ (reference sequence). Trimming removed 5 bases from V and 5 bases from J, with 8 bases in between. CDR3 length: 12 residues. The CDR3 coding sequence is TGTGCCAGCAGCCGCACTGGAGATACGCAGTATTTT. It specifies CASSRTGDTQYF. Looking up the rest from reference TRBV13 and TRBJ2-3 gives the full variable domain: AAGVIQSPRHLIKEKRETATLKCYPIPRHDTVYWYQQGPGQDPQFLISFYEKMQSDKGSIPDRFSAQQFSDYHSELNMSSLELGDSALYFCASSRTGDTQYFGPGTRLTVL.

The V and J genes are TRBV30 and TRBJ2-2; D possibly corresponds to TRBD1 (5 bases). CDR3 length: 13 residues. Germline assignment: CDR1 GTSNPN and CDR2 SVGIG (reference sequence). With 6 bases removed from V and 4 bases from J, the gap between germline ends came to 12 bases. The CDR3 reads CACPDRFTGELFF. CDR3 DNA: TGTGCCTGCCCTGACAGATTCACCGGGGAGCTGTTTTTT.

The J gene is TRBJ1-6, the V gene TRBV6-5, with D perhaps TRBD1 (6 bases). Looked up from germline, CDR1 is MNHEY and CDR2 is SVGAGI. Trimming stripped 0 bases from V and 9 bases from J, with 12 bases between. This CDR3 has 15 residues. DNA for the CDR3: TGTGCCAGCAGTTACTCGAACAGGGAAGGTTCACCCCTCCACTTT. The encoded protein is CASSYSNREGSPLHF.

This clone was seen a single time. The chain carries TRBV30 and TRBJ1-1; D might be TRBD1 (5 bases). Germline CDR1 and CDR2: GTSNPN and SVGIG (reference sequence). The CDR3 runs to 11 residues. The germline V and J ends were trimmed by 5 bases and 10 bases, with 14 bases remaining between them. This CDR3 reads CAWDSGGGAFF. CDR3 in DNA: TGTGCCTGGGACTCGGGGGGGGGAGCTTTCTTT.

The chain recombines TRBV9 with TRBJ2-7, with 8 bases fitting TRBD1. Germline V CDR1 and CDR2: SGDLS, YYNGEE. The CDR3 has 15 residues. Trimming removed 4 bases from V and 2 bases from J; junction bases left unmatched: 8. DNA for the CDR3: TGTGCCAGCAGCCCCAGGGGGCAGGGACCCTACGAGCAGTACTTC. Encoded protein: CASSPRGQGPYEQYF.

This sequence joins TRBV2 and TRBJ1-2; no clear D. V was shortened by 0 bases and J by 0 bases, with 5 bases between the two germline ends. Germline V lookup: CDR1 SNHLY, CDR2 FYNNEI. The CDR3 sequence is 14 residues long. CDR3 DNA: TGTGCCAGCAGTGAAGCGACAACTAACTATGGCTACACCTTC. Translation: CASSEATTNYGYTF. Combining the CDR3 with reference TRBV2 and TRBJ1-2 gives the whole variable domain EPEVTQTPSHQVTQMGQEVILRCVPISNHLYFYWYRQILGQKVEFLVSFYNNEISEKSEIFDDQFSVERPDGSNFTLKIRSTKLEDSAMYFCASSEATTNYGYTFGSGTRLTVV.

This chain joins TRBV5-6 and TRBJ2-1, with D uncertain. The V end lost 1 base, the J end lost 0 bases, and 5 bases lay between the germline ends. Germline-derived CDR1 and CDR2 are SGHDT and YYEEEE. CDR3 length equals 14 residues. This chain's CDR3 is CASSLRSSYNEQFF. The CDR3 region has the DNA TGTGCCAGCAGCTTGCGGTCCTCCTACAATGAGCAGTTCTTC.

The gene calls are TRBV6-5 and TRBJ1-2; a weak D match, TRBD1 (6 bases). CDR1 is MNHEY, CDR2 SVGAGI, per germline. The CDR3 loop spans 14 amino acids. V lost 4 bases and J lost 7, with 16 bases in between. The DNA for the CDR3 is TGTGCCAGCAGTTCCCCTGGACAGTCGGTTGGCTACACCTTC. Translation: CASSSPGQSVGYTF.

The chain has TRBV2 and TRBJ1-5, with 12 bases aligning to TRBD1. Germline V gives CDR1 SNHLY, CDR2 FYNNEI. Unmatched junction bases numbered 3, after V lost 3 bases and J lost 9 bases. The CDR3 totals 14 residues. CDR3 loop: CASSEGQGAPPQHF. In DNA, the CDR3 is TGTGCCAGCAGTGAGGGACAGGGGGCCCCGCCCCAGCATTTT.

This chain connects TRBV9 to TRBJ2-3; the match to TRBD1 covers 7 bases. Per germline, CDR1 SGDLS and CDR2 YYNGEE. Trimming cost V 3 bases and J 5 bases; bases outside gene matches: 9. The CDR3 extends over 15 amino acids. The chain's CDR3 is CASSAETGLGDTQYF. The CDR3 region has the DNA TGTGCCAGCAGCGCCGAGACAGGGCTAGGAGATACGCAGTATTTT.

V and J are TRBV6-6 and TRBJ1-2; no clear D gene. The CDR3 covers 15 residues. The germline V gene encodes CDR1 MNHNY and CDR2 SVGAGI (reference sequence). V was pared by 0 bases and J by 4 bases, with 12 bases between. Here the CDR3 reads CASSYSGSSPYGYTF. The CDR3 DNA reads TGTGCCAGCAGTTACTCGGGCTCCAGCCCCTATGGCTACACCTTC.

This rearrangement joins TRBV7-9 to TRBJ1-6; D is uncertain. The V end lost 2 bases, the J end lost 11 bases, and 7 bases lay between the germline ends. CDR1 and CDR2 from the germline V gene are SEHNR and FQNEAQ (reference sequence). This CDR3 is 12 amino acids long. The CDR3 loop is CASSLTDPPLHF. For the CDR3, the DNA is TGTGCCAGCAGCTTAACAGACCCACCCCTCCACTTT.

By frequency in the sample, this clone is medium-sized. The V and J genes are TRBV28 and TRBJ2-7; tentatively, D is TRBD1 (6 bases). V shed 2 bases and J shed 5 bases, with 13 bases lying between them. The germline V gene encodes CDR1 MDHEN and CDR2 SYDVKM. The CDR3 loop spans 14 amino acids. CDR3 sequence: CASSLAQGRNEQYF. CDR3 DNA sequence: TGTGCCAGCAGTTTAGCCCAGGGGCGGAACGAGCAGTACTTC. Full variable domain (outside the CDR3, taken from reference TRBV28 and TRBJ2-7): DVKVTQSSRYLVKRTGEKVFLECVQDMDHENMFWYRQDPGLGLRLIYFSYDVKMKEKGDIPEGYSVSREKKERFSLILESASTNQTSMYLCASSLAQGRNEQYFGPGTRLTVT.

V and J are TRBV5-6 and TRBJ1-1, with D possibly matching TRBD1 (5 bases). Trimming left V 5 bases short and J 0 bases short, with 11 bases between. The length of the CDR3 is 14 residues. Germline V gene data show CDR1 as SGHDT and CDR2 as YYEEEE. This CDR3 is CASSPTDMNTEAFF. CDR3 bases: TGTGCCAGCAGTCCGACAGACATGAACACTGAAGCTTTCTTT. The variable domain in full, with the rest retrieved from reference TRBV5-6 and TRBJ1-1, is DAGVTQSPTHLIKTRGQQVTLRCSPKSGHDTVSWYQQALGQGPQFIFQYYEEEERQRGNFPDRFSGHQFPNYSSELNVNALLLGDSALYLCASSPTDMNTEAFFGQGTRLTVV.

This chain joins TRBV7-2 and TRBJ2-5; the match to TRBD1 covers 8 bases. The CDR3 spans 13 residues. Trimming removed 1 base from V and 5 bases from J; junction bases left unmatched: 0. Germline V gives CDR1 SGHTA, CDR2 FQGNSA. Written as DNA, the CDR3 is TGTGCCAGCAGCTTAGGGACAGGGGAGACCCAGTACTTC. Its protein is CASSLGTGETQYF.

The chain uses TRBV21-1 and TRBJ2-5; TRBD1 reflects the table's D call only, with no check against the DNA. The J call is in doubt because the DNA end fits TRBJ2-7 better. TRBV21-1 has pseudogene status. The CDR3 is 14 amino acids. The CDR3 reads CASSNFRGQYEQYF. CDR3 sequence (DNA): TGTGCCAGCAGCAACTTCCGGGGACAGTACGAGCAGTACTTC.

V usage is TRBV18 and J usage is TRBJ2-7; 8 nucleotides match TRBD1. The germline CDR1 and CDR2 sequences are KGHSH and LQKENI. The length of the CDR3 is 14 residues. Trimming took 1 base from V and 3 from J; bases not matched to a gene: 2. The chain's CDR3 is CASSPRTGSYEQYF. In DNA form, the CDR3 reads TGTGCCAGCTCACCACGGACAGGGAGCTACGAGCAGTACTTC.

V is TRBV30 and J is TRBJ1-4; D may be TRBD1 (6 bases). Germline-derived CDR1 and CDR2 are GTSNPN and SVGIG (reference sequence). CDR3 size: 14 residues. V was pared by 1 base and J by 8 bases, with 14 bases between. The CDR3 protein is CAWSEGGGTEKLFF. The CDR3 coding sequence is TGTGCCTGGAGTGAGGGAGGGGGGACCGAAAAACTGTTTTTT. Full variable domain (outside the CDR3, taken from reference TRBV30 and TRBJ1-4): SQTIHQWPATLVQPVGSPLSLECTVEGTSNPNLYWYRQAAGRGLQLLFYSVGIGQISSEVPQNLSASRPQDRQFILSSKKLLLSDSGFYLCAWSEGGGTEKLFFGSGTQLSVL.

V usage is TRBV28 and J usage is TRBJ1-2, with a weak D call TRBD1 (5 bases). V was shortened by 2 bases and J by 4 bases, with 11 bases between the two germline ends. Germline values: CDR1 MDHEN, CDR2 SYDVKM. The CDR3 sequence is 14 residues long. CDR3 protein: CASSLTDKSYGYTF. The CDR3 DNA reads TGTGCCAGCAGTTTAACGGACAAGTCCTATGGCTACACCTTC.

The sample holds a few counts of this clone. V and J are TRBV6-1 and TRBJ1-1; 7 nucleotides agree with TRBD1. This CDR3 has 13 amino acids. Germline V gives CDR1 MNHNS, CDR2 SASEGT. Trimming cost V 7 bases and J 7 bases; bases outside gene matches: 9. The CDR3 is CASNPTGMVEAFF. CDR3 coding DNA: TGTGCCAGCAACCCGACAGGGATGGTTGAAGCTTTCTTT.

In this sample, this clone turned up a few times. This chain uses TRBV29-1 with TRBJ1-1, with a tentative D call TRBD1 (5 bases). The CDR3 covers 12 residues. Trimming stripped 4 bases from V and 4 bases from J, with 10 bases between. The germline V gene encodes CDR1 SQVTM and CDR2 ANQGSEA. The CDR3 nucleotides are TGCAGCGTTGGTGACAGACCCACTGAAGCTTTCTTT. As protein: CSVGDRPTEAFF.

The gene calls are TRBV5-1 and TRBJ2-3; D is possibly TRBD2 (6 bases). CDR3 size: 16 residues. Trimming cost V 2 bases and J 1 base, with 14 bases left between them. Germline V gene lookup returns CDR1 SGHRS and CDR2 YFSETQ. The DNA for the CDR3 is TGCGCCAGCAGCTTTTACGGCGGGGTGGGCACAGATACGCAGTATTTT. The encoded protein is CASSFYGGVGTDTQYF.

This clone was seen only a few times. Sequence at one end of the junction differs from germline and may be a read error. The chain carries TRBV7-9 and TRBJ1-1; D not resolved. This CDR3 is 12 amino acids long. Germline assignment: CDR1 SEHNR and CDR2 FQNEAQ (reference sequence). DNA for the CDR3: TGTTCCAGCAGCTCATCGGTGACTGAAGCTTTCTTT. It translates to CSSSSSVTEAFF. The complete variable domain, with remaining parts taken from reference TRBV7-9 and TRBJ1-1, reads DTGVSQNPRHKITKRGQNVTFRCDPISEHNRLYWYRQTLGQGPEFLTYFQNEAQLEKSRLLSDRFSAERPKGSFSTLEIQRTEQGDSAMYLCSSSSSVTEAFFGQGTRLTVV.

The CDR3 is CSVEPDRGTNTEAFF. As DNA, the CDR3 is TGCAGCGTTGAGCCGGACAGGGGGACGAACACTGAAGCTTTCTTT. The chain uses TRBV29-1 and TRBJ1-1; 10 bases agree with TRBD1. The CDR3 runs to 15 residues. V was clipped by 3 bases and J by 1 base; unmatched bases: 5. The germline gives CDR1 SQVTM, CDR2 ANQGSEA.

V gene TRBV28 combines with J gene TRBJ1-5; 10 bases are shared with TRBD1. The CDR3 runs 18 residues. Germline CDR1 MDHEN, CDR2 SYDVKM. J lost 7 bases, V lost 1 base, and 13 bases had no gene match. CDR3 protein: CASSLSGLGDRGRQPQHF. In DNA, the CDR3 is TGTGCCAGCAGTTTATCGGGCCTTGGGGACAGGGGCCGACAGCCCCAGCATTTT.